This T cell receptor beta chain was retrieved from a study of tumor and adjacent non-tumor tissue in lung cancer. In regard to this clonotype: Relative to the germline gene, one junction end is altered; a read error may explain this.

The CDR3 sequence is 15 residues long. A modified ARM-PCR protocol with three rounds of nested PCR amplified TCRbeta. Each CDR3 protein is one row after TCRdb ran MiXCR on the multiplex PCR reads. Altogether under 95,000 distinct CDR3 sequences are present, about 82% being singletons, with the ten largest covering about 54%. No cell sorting was done before RNA was extracted from the tissue. The normal lung tissue was taken more than 3 cm from the tumor edge. The receptor was derived from a man between 60 and 75 years old with non-small cell lung cancer. Source material: distant non-tumor lung tissue. The V gene is TRBV12-3 or TRBV12-4, the J gene TRBJ2-4; D is perhaps TRBD1 (6 bases). For the CDR3, the DNA is TGTGCCAGTAGTTTAAAGTTTGGACAGAAAATCATTCAGTACTTC. As protein: CASSLKFGQKIIQYF.